This T cell receptor (beta chain) came from a study of glioma-infiltrating T cells after dendritic cell vaccination. About the study: Three intradermal dendritic cell vaccine injections were given every two weeks.

Germline V gene sequence: CDR1 MNHEY, CDR2 SMNVEV (reference sequence). V lost 2 bases to trimming and J lost 2 bases, with 8 bases between them. The CDR3 is made up of 14 amino acids. Repertoires were generated with immunoSEQ multiplex PCR, while TCRdb's copy carries only in-frame clones and drops some. The sample has roughly 100,000 clones, roughly 81% seen once. The V call is TRBV27, the J call TRBJ2-3; D is unclear. This clonotype was obtained from a human donor with glioblastoma. Specimen: blood, collected before dendritic cell vaccination. CDR3 sequence: CASSLAAHTDTQYF. As DNA, the CDR3 is TGTGCCAGCAGTTTAGCAGCGCACACAGATACGCAGTATTTT.